These 26 T cell receptor beta chains were all obtained from the same sample, sequenced in a study of blood T cell repertoires in COVID-19. The method was immunoSEQ multiplex PCR; TCRdb's version includes in-frame clones alone and lacks a portion of them. This table holds approximately 100,000 clones, around 89% found once. Sequenced sample: peripheral blood. The receptors originated from a woman of 80 years or more with acute or convalescent COVID-19.

CDR3 DNA sequence: TGTGCCAGCAGCGCGAACCCACGGGAGGTAACTAACTATGGCTACACCTTC. Translation: CASSANPREVTNYGYTF. V and J are TRBV5-5 and TRBJ1-2; D is uncertain. V dropped 4 bases and J dropped 0 bases, with 19 bases sitting between them. The CDR3 is 17 residues long. Germline V gives CDR1 SGHKS, CDR2 YYEKEE (reference sequence).

V is TRBV30 and J is TRBJ1-2; D is unresolved. V was cut by 7 bases and J by 12 bases, with 15 bases left in between. The germline CDR1 and CDR2 sequences are GTSNPN and SVGIG (reference sequence). This CDR3 is built from 10 residues. Written as DNA, the CDR3 is TGTGCCTACTCGAGGATTCGGCACACCTTC. It translates to CAYSRIRHTF.

CDR3 sequence reads: CATSLEFGAGGEETQYF. As DNA, the CDR3 is TGTGCCACCAGCCTAGAATTCGGAGCGGGGGGGGAAGAGACCCAGTACTTC. V gene TRBV15 combines with J gene TRBJ2-5; 10 positions agree with TRBD2. Germline V gene sequence: CDR1 LNHNV, CDR2 YYDKDF (reference sequence). The ends lost 5 bases at V and 3 bases at J; junction bases unmatched: 12. The CDR3 extends over 17 amino acids.

This sequence joins TRBV6-6 and TRBJ1-5; 7 bases align to TRBD1. The trim removed 6 bases at V and 3 bases at J, leaving 5 bases unmatched. CDR1 is MNHNY, CDR2 SVGAGI, per germline (reference sequence). The CDR3 covers 14 residues. The DNA for the CDR3 is TGTGCCAGCAGGTCCACAGGGGTCAATCAGCCCCAGCATTTT. It codes for CASRSTGVNQPQHF.

The rearrangement joins TRBV27 to TRBJ1-1; a possible D gene is TRBD1 (6 bases). V was pared by 2 bases and J by 4 bases, with 14 bases between. CDR1 and CDR2 (germline): MNHEY, SMNVEV (reference sequence). The CDR3 totals 15 residues. DNA for the CDR3: TGTGCCAGCAGTTTAAACAGGGATATGCCCACTGAAGCTTTCTTT. This translates into CASSLNRDMPTEAFF.

This sequence joins TRBV5-1 and TRBJ2-3; the D is unclear. The V gene's germline CDR1 is SGHRS and CDR2 YFSETQ. V shed 0 bases and J shed 10 bases, with 12 bases lying between them. The CDR3 is 13 amino acids. This CDR3 reads CASSLARRSAQYF. The CDR3 DNA reads as TGCGCCAGCAGCTTGGCTCGGCGAAGCGCGCAGTATTTT.

This chain links TRBV7-9 with TRBJ2-5, with D tentatively TRBD2 (6 bases). The CDR3 is 16 residues long. The germline V gene encodes CDR1 SEHNR and CDR2 FQNEAQ (reference sequence). Trimming stripped 6 bases from V and 0 bases from J, with 17 bases between. CDR3 in amino acids: CASRAPGGRDQETQYF. Here the CDR3 DNA reads TGTGCCAGCAGGGCCCCCGGGGGTAGGGACCAAGAGACCCAGTACTTC.

V gene TRBV5-1 combines with J gene TRBJ2-5; 9 nucleotides align to TRBD2. This CDR3 has 17 residues. V was pared by 0 bases and J by 0 bases, with 6 bases of the junction left unmatched. From germline, CDR1 is SGHRS and CDR2 YFSETQ. The CDR3 DNA sequence: TGCGCCAGCAGCTTGGGAGGGGTAGCGGGGGACCAAGAGACCCAGTACTTC. Translation: CASSLGGVAGDQETQYF. The full variable domain, in which reference TRBV5-1 and TRBJ2-5 provide the parts outside the CDR3, is KAGVTQTPRYLIKTRGQQVTLSCSPISGHRSVSWYQQTPGQGLQFLFEYFSETQRNKGNFPGRFSGRQFSNSRSEMNVSTLELGDSALYLCASSLGGVAGDQETQYFGPGTRLLVL.

This clone was observed a few times. The chain uses TRBV28 and TRBJ2-2; no firm D call. CDR3 length: 16 amino acids. Germline lookup yields CDR1 MDHEN and CDR2 SYDVKM. V was cut by 1 base and J by 8 bases, with 17 bases left in between. CDR3 nucleotide sequence: TGTGCCAGCAGTTTATACCAGGATCTGGTATCGGGGGAGCTGTTTTTT. Its translation: CASSLYQDLVSGELFF.

This clone was observed a few times. J is TRBJ1-2 and V is TRBV7-9; 8 positions agree with TRBD1. The CDR3 extends over 15 amino acids. The germline gives CDR1 SEHNR, CDR2 FQNEAQ (reference sequence). V lost 5 bases, J lost 4 bases, and 9 bases stayed unmatched. The CDR3 spells CASSLQGATLYGYTF. For the CDR3, the DNA is TGTGCCAGCAGCCTCCAGGGGGCAACGCTCTATGGCTACACCTTC.

V gene TRBV9 combines with J gene TRBJ2-2; TRBD1 is a possible D gene (5 bases). Trimming left V 4 bases short and J 8 bases short, with 15 bases between. Germline CDR1 SGDLS, CDR2 YYNGEE. CDR3 length: 14 amino acids. The CDR3: CASSPDSRAGELFF. For the CDR3, the DNA is TGTGCCAGCAGCCCCGACAGCCGTGCTGGGGAGCTGTTTTTT.

The J gene is TRBJ2-3, the V gene TRBV5-1; D may be TRBD1 (6 bases). CDR3 length: 14 amino acids. Trimming cost V 3 bases and J 6 bases, with 14 bases left between them. Germline lookup yields CDR1 SGHRS and CDR2 YFSETQ. The CDR3 DNA reads TGCGCCAGCAGCTCTGAGAGGGGGTTGGATACGCAGTATTTT. Its protein is CASSSERGLDTQYF.

The CDR3 spells CAIRQAWLNNSPLHF. CDR3 in DNA: TGTGCCATCAGACAGGCCTGGTTAAATAATTCACCCCTCCACTTT. The V and J genes are TRBV10-3 and TRBJ1-6; a weak D match, TRBD1 (5 bases). V lost 6 bases to trimming and J lost 5 bases, with 14 bases between them. This CDR3 has 15 amino acids. Germline CDR1 reads ENHRY; CDR2 reads SYGVKD.

This sequence joins TRBV27 and TRBJ2-4; tentatively, D is TRBD1 (5 bases). CDR1 MNHEY and CDR2 SMNVEV come from the germline V gene (reference sequence). The CDR3 is 15 residues long. Trimming removed 2 bases at V and 3 bases at J, with 11 bases between. As DNA, the CDR3 is TGTGCCAGCAGTTTACAGGGTTTGGGCAAAAACATTCAGTACTTC. Its protein product is CASSLQGLGKNIQYF.

The chain is built from TRBV24-1 and TRBJ1-5; 7 bases fit TRBD1. V was clipped by 3 bases and J by 3 bases; unmatched bases: 4. The CDR3 sequence is 15 residues long. Germline V gene lookup returns CDR1 KGHDR and CDR2 SFDVKD. The CDR3 sequence is CATSDPDRDNQPQHF. The CDR3 DNA reads as TGTGCCACCAGTGATCCTGACAGGGACAATCAGCCCCAGCATTTT.

The chain recombines TRBV29-1 with TRBJ1-1; 7 nucleotides align to TRBD1. CDR3 length equals 16 residues. J gave up 7 bases and V 6 bases, and 20 bases lay outside the gene matches. Germline loops: CDR1 SQVTM, CDR2 ANQGSEA. The CDR3 DNA reads as TGCAGCGTGCCGCCCCGCGAGGGGGCGGCGAGGGATGAAGCTTTCTTT. Amino acids: CSVPPREGAARDEAFF.

This clone turned up a few times. The chain couples TRBV5-4 to TRBJ2-7, with D uncertain. Germline V gene sequence: CDR1 SGHNT, CDR2 YYREEE (reference sequence). This CDR3 spans 15 amino acids. Trimming removed 0 bases at V and 7 bases at J, with 17 bases between. In DNA, the CDR3 is TGTGCCAGCAGCTTGGCTGCTTCAGGCACTCTGGAGCAGTACTTC. As protein: CASSLAASGTLEQYF.

The rearrangement links TRBV7-9 to TRBJ1-1, with D uncertain. The CDR3 runs 13 residues. Germline lookup yields CDR1 SEHNR and CDR2 FQNEAQ (reference sequence). The V gene lost 2 bases and the J gene lost 2 bases, with 6 bases spanning the gap. The CDR3: CASSLSLNTEAFF. Written as DNA, the CDR3 is TGTGCCAGCAGCTTAAGTCTAAACACTGAAGCTTTCTTT.

The V call is TRBV11-2, the J call TRBJ2-5; D is perhaps TRBD1 (6 bases). The CDR3 extends over 16 amino acids. Germline lookup yields CDR1 SGHAT and CDR2 FQNNGV. Trimming shortened V by 6 bases and J by 4 bases, and 21 bases separated the two germline ends. CDR3 nucleotide sequence: TGTGCCAGCAGACCTGACCCAGGGGTGGGTAGAGAGACCCAGTACTTC. This gives the protein CASRPDPGVGRETQYF.

This clone was seen only a few times. This chain joins TRBV5-4 and TRBJ1-5; possible D gene TRBD1, 6 bases. Germline V CDR1 and CDR2: SGHNT, YYREEE (reference sequence). This CDR3 spans 14 amino acids. Trimming stripped 4 bases from V and 5 bases from J, with 13 bases between. The CDR3 reads CASSLGGADQPQHF. CDR3 nucleotide sequence: TGTGCCAGCAGCCTAGGGGGTGCCGATCAGCCCCAGCATTTT.

This clone appeared a few times. The V gene is TRBV7-6, the J gene TRBJ2-3; the D gene is possibly TRBD2 (5 bases). Trimming shortened V by 1 base and J by 1 base, and 9 bases separated the two germline ends. The CDR3 is made up of 15 amino acids. Germline CDR1 reads SGHVS; CDR2 reads FNYEAQ. The CDR3 is CASSLGRLRTDTQYF. The CDR3 DNA sequence: TGTGCCAGCAGCTTAGGCAGACTACGCACAGATACGCAGTATTTT.

This clone came up once. The gene calls are TRBV9 and TRBJ2-7, with 12 bases that match TRBD2. The CDR3 loop spans 15 amino acids. After removal of 8 bases from V and 4 bases from J, the junction contained 10 bases not matched to a gene. Germline assignment: CDR1 SGDLS and CDR2 YYNGEE. The CDR3 sequence is CASSTLAGGPYEQYF. The CDR3 DNA follows: TGTGCCAGTTCAACCCTAGCGGGGGGGCCGTACGAGCAGTACTTC.

The chain carries TRBV10-2 and TRBJ2-1; 7 nucleotides match TRBD2. V shed 5 bases and J 2 bases; nucleotides not matched to a gene: 18. Germline CDR1 is WSHSY and CDR2 is SAAADI. The CDR3 covers 19 residues. The DNA for the CDR3 is TGCGCCAGCAGTCCCCATTTGAAACTAGCGACGACTGCCTACAATGAGCAGTTCTTC. It specifies CASSPHLKLATTAYNEQFF.

The V gene is TRBV18, the J gene TRBJ2-7; D is unresolved. Trimming took 0 bases from V and 3 from J, leaving 9 bases between them. CDR3 length: 14 amino acids. The germline V gene encodes CDR1 KGHSH and CDR2 LQKENI. CDR3 region: CASSPPGALYEQYF. The DNA of the CDR3 is TGTGCCAGCTCACCACCCGGAGCGCTCTACGAGCAGTACTTC.

V usage is TRBV5-1 and J usage is TRBJ2-7, with TRBD1 matching over 8 bases. The length of the CDR3 is 15 residues. CDR1 is SGHRS, CDR2 YFSETQ, per germline. Unmatched junction bases numbered 11, after V lost 4 bases and J lost 5 bases. Here the CDR3 DNA reads TGCGCCAGCAGCATACGGGGACAGGCGACACACGAGCAGTACTTC. This codes for CASSIRGQATHEQYF.

The rearrangement joins TRBV6-1 to TRBJ1-3; no clear D gene. CDR1 is MNHNS and CDR2 is SASEGT in the germline V gene. This CDR3 comprises 14 residues. V was trimmed by 0 bases and J by 8 bases, leaving 11 bases between them. The CDR3 DNA sequence: TGTGCCAGCAGTGAAGCCATCATAGGAGACACCATATATTTT. Protein: CASSEAIIGDTIYF.